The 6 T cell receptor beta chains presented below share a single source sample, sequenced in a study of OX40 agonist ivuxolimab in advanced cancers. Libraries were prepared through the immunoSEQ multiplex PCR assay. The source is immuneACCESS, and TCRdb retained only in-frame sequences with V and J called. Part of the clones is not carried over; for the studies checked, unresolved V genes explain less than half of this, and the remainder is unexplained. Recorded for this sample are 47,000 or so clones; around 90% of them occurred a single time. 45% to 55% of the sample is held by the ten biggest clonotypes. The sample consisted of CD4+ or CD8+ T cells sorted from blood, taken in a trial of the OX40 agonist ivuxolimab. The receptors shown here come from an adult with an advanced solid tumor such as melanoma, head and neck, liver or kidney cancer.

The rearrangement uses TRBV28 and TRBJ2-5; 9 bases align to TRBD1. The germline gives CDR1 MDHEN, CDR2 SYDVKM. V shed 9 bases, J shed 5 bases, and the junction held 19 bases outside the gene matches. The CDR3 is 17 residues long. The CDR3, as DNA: TGTGCCAGTCTATGGAGGGGGACAGGGATGGCGGTGGAGACCCAGTACTTC. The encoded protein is CASLWRGTGMAVETQYF.

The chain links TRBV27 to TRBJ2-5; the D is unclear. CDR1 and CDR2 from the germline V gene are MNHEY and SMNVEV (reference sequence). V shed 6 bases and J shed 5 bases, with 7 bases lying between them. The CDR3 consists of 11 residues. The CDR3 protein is CASRFAETQYF. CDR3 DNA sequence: TGTGCCAGCAGGTTCGCGGAGACCCAGTACTTC.

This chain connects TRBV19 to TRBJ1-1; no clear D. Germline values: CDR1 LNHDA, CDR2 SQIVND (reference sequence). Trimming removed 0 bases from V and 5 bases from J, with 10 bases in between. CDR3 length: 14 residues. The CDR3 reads CASSIDNVITEAFF. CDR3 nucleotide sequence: TGTGCCAGTAGTATAGATAACGTCATTACTGAAGCTTTCTTT. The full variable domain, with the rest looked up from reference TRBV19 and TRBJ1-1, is DGGITQSPKYLFRKEGQNVTLSCEQNLNHDAMYWYRQDPGQGLRLIYYSQIVNDFQKGDIAEGYSVSREKKESFPLTVTSAQKNPTAFYLCASSIDNVITEAFFGQGTRLTVV.

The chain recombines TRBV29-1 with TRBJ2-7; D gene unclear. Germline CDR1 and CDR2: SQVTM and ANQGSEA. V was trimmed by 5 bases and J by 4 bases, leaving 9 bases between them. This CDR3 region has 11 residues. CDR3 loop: CSVYDGYEQYF. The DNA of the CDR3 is TGCAGCGTTTACGACGGGTACGAGCAGTACTTC.

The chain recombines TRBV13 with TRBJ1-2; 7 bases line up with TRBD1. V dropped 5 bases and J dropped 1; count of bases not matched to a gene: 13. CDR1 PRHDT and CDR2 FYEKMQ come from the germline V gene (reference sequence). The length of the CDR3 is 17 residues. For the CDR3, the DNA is TGTGCCAGCAGCCAGGGGGACAGACTATTTCTTAACTATGGCTACACCTTC. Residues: CASSQGDRLFLNYGYTF. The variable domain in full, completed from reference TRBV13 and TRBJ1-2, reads AAGVIQSPRHLIKEKRETATLKCYPIPRHDTVYWYQQGPGQDPQFLISFYEKMQSDKGSIPDRFSAQQFSDYHSELNMSSLELGDSALYFCASSQGDRLFLNYGYTFGSGTRLTVV.

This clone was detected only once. CDR3 nucleotide sequence: TGTGCCAGCAGCTCCGACCATACTAGCGGGGCCTCCTACGAGCAGTACTTC. Its translation is CASSSDHTSGASYEQYF. The chain carries TRBV13 and TRBJ2-7; 10 positions match TRBD2. V dropped 4 bases and J dropped 0; count of bases not matched to a gene: 9. In germline, CDR1 is PRHDT, CDR2 FYEKMQ (reference sequence). CDR3 size: 17 residues.